Sequencing of this TCR beta chain was carried out in a study of STAT3 mutations in large granular lymphocyte leukemia. Study-wide background: Canonical activating STAT3 mutations were detected in roughly half of the longitudinally sequenced T-LGLL patients.

General study findings and limits: At least one immunodominant TCR beta clonotype appeared in every T-cell large granular lymphocyte leukemia patient.

The V gene's germline CDR1 is LNHNV and CDR2 YYDKDF (reference sequence). The germline V and J ends were trimmed by 5 bases and 1 base, with 11 bases remaining between them. CDR3 size: 15 residues. Produced via immunoSEQ multiplex PCR; TCRdb's table is partial and in-frame only. Of 9,000 to 15,000 clones in the sample, approximately 80% are singletons; the top ten hold 47%. As for this clone: Its specificity is unknown.

This TCR was sampled from a man in his 60s with T-cell large granular lymphocyte leukemia. Some clones in this sample may be carry-over from other donors' samples. Sequencing was done on a sample of peripheral blood mononuclear cells. The chain links TRBV15 to TRBJ2-2; tentatively, D is TRBD2 (6 bases). The CDR3 DNA reads TGTGCCACCAGCGAGACTAGTCGGAACACCGGGGAGCTGTTTTTT. Translated: CATSETSRNTGELFF.